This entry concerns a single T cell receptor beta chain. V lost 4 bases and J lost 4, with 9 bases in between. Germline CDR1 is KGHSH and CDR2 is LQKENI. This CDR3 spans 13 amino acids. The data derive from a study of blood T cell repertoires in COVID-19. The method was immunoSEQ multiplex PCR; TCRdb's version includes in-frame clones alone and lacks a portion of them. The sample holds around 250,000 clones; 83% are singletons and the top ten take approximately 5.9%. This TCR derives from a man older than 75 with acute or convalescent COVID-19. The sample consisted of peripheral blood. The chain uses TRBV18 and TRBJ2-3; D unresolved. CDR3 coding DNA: TGTGCCAGCTCACACCTAGAGGCAGATACGCAGTATTTT. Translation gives CASSHLEADTQYF. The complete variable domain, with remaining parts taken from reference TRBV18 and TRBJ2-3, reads NAGVMQNPRHLVRRRGQEARLRCSPMKGHSHVYWYRQLPEEGLKFMVYLQKENIIDESGMPKERFSAEFPKEGPSILRIQQVVRGDSAAYFCASSHLEADTQYFGPGTRLTVL.